The following is a TCR beta chain sequence with its context. TCRdb keeps only in-frame clones here, not all; method: immunoSEQ multiplex PCR. Of some 2.1 million clones listed, about 94% are singletons. These data are taken from a study of shared clonotypes between healthy human individuals. This CDR3 has 15 residues. The germline V gene has CDR1 MNHEY and CDR2 SMNVEV (reference sequence). J lost 2 bases, V lost 2 bases, and 6 bases had no gene match. Naive CD8 cells were CD45RO-negative, positively selected for CCR7, excluding terminally differentiated effector memory CD45RA+ cells. The TCR sequence derives from a man aged 18 to 30 in good health. This chain uses TRBV27 with TRBJ2-7; 7 positions match TRBD2. Sequenced material: naive CD8+ T cells sorted from blood. CDR3: CASSLGAGTTYEQYF. As DNA, the CDR3 is TGTGCCAGCAGTTTAGGAGCCGGGACTACCTACGAGCAGTACTTC.